This record looks at one T cell receptor (beta chain) sequence and its context. As yet, its antigen is unknown. It was across several immunoSEQ plates that each subset's genomic DNA was evenly split. The repertoire was sequenced with immunoSEQ multiplex PCR; TCRdb's copy has only in-frame clones and lacks some. The table has about 600,000 clones, more than 95% seen once. This sample was included in a study of shared clonotypes between healthy human individuals. This CDR3 spans 15 amino acids. The trim removed 6 bases at V and 4 bases at J, leaving 7 bases unmatched. Germline CDR1 and CDR2: WSHSY and SAAADI. Study-level results: Among non-shared clonotypes, generation probabilities were lower than among those shared by all four donors.

Sequenced sample: naive CD4+ T cells sorted from blood. Stated subset: CD45RA+ positively selected. The source of this sequence is a woman aged 25-40 years in good health. This chain connects TRBV10-2 to TRBJ1-3; 9 bases line up with TRBD1. CDR3 nucleotide sequence: TGCGCCAGCAGCCCACAGGGGGCTGCGGGAAACACCATATATTTT. It encodes CASSPQGAAGNTIYF.